The rows below give T cell receptor beta chains drawn from one sample of a study of T cell responses to AZD1222 COVID-19 vaccine. Clones were sequenced by immunoSEQ multiplex PCR, and TCRdb holds only the in-frame ones, with some missing. This sample yields around 140,000 clones, of which over 75% are seen a single time; about 7.9% belongs to the top ten. The sample in question was peripheral blood, obtained 28 days after the second dose of the MenACWY control vaccine. The receptor set was obtained from an adult who received the MenACWY meningococcal vaccine as a control. Both conserved end residues are part of each CDR3. The D gene is left open where the match is weak. Clone size is stated in some rows and not others, as once, few, many or a class when expanded.

few,TRBV7-2,TRBJ2-2,TRBD1,CASSSRTGGTGELFF,TGTGCCAGCAGCAGTAGGACAGGGGGAACCGGGGAGCTGTTTTTT
.,TRBV3-1/TRBV3-2,TRBJ1-2,.,CASSTRTGANYGYTF,TGTGCCAGCAGCACCCGGACGGGAGCTAACTATGGCTACACCTTC
once,TRBV5-4,TRBJ1-3,.,CASSLPNRDGNTIYF,TGTGCCAGCAGCTTGCCGAACAGGGATGGAAACACCATATATTTT
.,TRBV4-2,TRBJ2-2,.,CASSQENSPGELFF,TGTGCCAGCAGCCAAGAGAATAGTCCCGGGGAGCTGTTTTTT
.,TRBV6-1,TRBJ2-3,.,CASSEAIRATDTQYF,TGTGCCAGCAGTGAAGCTATCCGGGCCACAGATACGCAGTATTTT
.,TRBV7-2,TRBJ2-1,TRBD2,CASSSPPGGVVSGNEQFF,TGTGCCAGCAGCTCACCCCCCGGGGGGGTAGTATCGGGCAATGAGCAGTTCTTC
.,TRBV18,TRBJ2-5,.,CASSPRTGRETQYF,TGTGCCAGCTCACCGCGGACTGGCCGGGAGACCCAGTACTTC
.,TRBV5-1,TRBJ2-3,.,CASSLFTSTDTQYF,TGCGCCAGCAGCTTGTTTACTAGCACAGATACGCAGTATTTT
.,TRBV7-2,TRBJ2-2,TRBD2,CASTLLAGGTGELFF,TGTGCCAGCACCCTACTAGCGGGGGGCACCGGGGAGCTGTTTTTT
.,TRBV7-3,TRBJ1-1,TRBD1,CASSVRQGAEAFF,TGTGCCAGCAGCGTTAGACAGGGCGCTGAAGCTTTCTTT
.,TRBV5-1,TRBJ1-2,TRBD1,CASSVGDRTNYGYTF,TGCGCCAGCAGCGTGGGGGACAGGACTAACTATGGCTACACCTTC
once,TRBV27,TRBJ2-2,.,CASSLQGSTGELFF,TGTGCCAGCAGTTTACAGGGAAGCACCGGGGAGCTGTTTTTT
.,TRBV11-2,TRBJ1-3,.,CASSLGNTIYF,TGTGCCAGCAGCTTGGGAAACACCATATATTTT
.,TRBV5-1,TRBJ2-1,.,CASSLGASLDNEQFF,TGCGCCAGCAGCTTGGGTGCGAGCCTCGACAATGAGCAGTTCTTC
.,TRBV6-4,TRBJ2-2,TRBD1,CASSDSITGQGSFTGELFF,TGTGCCAGCAGTGACTCGATTACGGGACAGGGTTCGTTCACCGGGGAGCTGTTTTTT
.,TRBV5-1,TRBJ2-2,.,CASSLGVESTGELFF,TGCGCCAGCAGCTTGGGGGTAGAATCCACCGGGGAGCTGTTTTTT
.,TRBV3-1/TRBV3-2,TRBJ1-6,.,CASSQGRRQTGPLHF,TGTGCCAGCAGCCAAGGAAGGCGCCAAACTGGACCCCTCCACTTT
.,TRBV10-3,TRBJ2-6,.,CAIEGIRETGANVLTF,TGTGCCATCGAGGGTATAAGGGAGACCGGGGCCAACGTCCTGACTTTC
.,TRBV25-1,TRBJ2-3,.,CASSRRRDTQYF,TGTGCCAGCAGCCGACGGAGGGATACGCAGTATTTT
.,TRBV10-1,TRBJ2-3,TRBD2,CASSRIAGPVTDTQYF,TGCGCCAGCAGCCGAATAGCGGGGCCCGTCACAGATACGCAGTATTTT
.,TRBV4-1,TRBJ2-1,TRBD2,CASSQDASGYNEQFF,TGCGCCAGCAGCCAAGATGCTAGCGGCTACAATGAGCAGTTCTTC
.,TRBV2,TRBJ1-4,.,CASTREVGLEKLFF,TGTGCCAGCACCAGGGAGGTTGGGCTTGAAAAACTGTTTTTT
.,TRBV6-1,TRBJ2-5,.,CASSEFAGAGETQYF,TGTGCCAGCAGTGAATTTGCAGGGGCAGGAGAGACCCAGTACTTC
.,TRBV5-1,TRBJ1-6,.,CASSLDPGSPLHF,TGCGCCAGCAGCTTGGACCCGGGTTCACCCCTCCACTTT
.,TRBV2,TRBJ1-1,.,CASSEESNTEAFF,TGTGCCAGCAGTGAAGAATCGAACACTGAAGCTTTCTTT
few,TRBV19,TRBJ1-1,.,CASSSMNTEAFF,TGTGCCAGTAGTAGCATGAACACTGAAGCTTTCTTT
.,TRBV29-1,TRBJ2-2,TRBD1,CSVEDRGQAELFF,TGCAGCGTTGAAGATAGGGGGCAGGCCGAGCTGTTTTTT
.,TRBV7-2,TRBJ2-4,.,CASSLVGWGIQYF,TGTGCCAGCAGCTTAGTAGGATGGGGCATTCAGTACTTC
.,TRBV29-1,TRBJ2-2,TRBD2,CSVGTSGTGELFF,TGCAGCGTTGGGACTAGCGGGACCGGGGAGCTGTTTTTT
few,TRBV3-1/TRBV3-2,TRBJ1-2,.,CASSQPTGSGYGYTF,TGTGCCAGCAGCCAACCCACAGGGTCCGGCTATGGCTACACCTTC
.,TRBV7-3,TRBJ2-1,.,CASSSLGASEQFF,TGTGCCAGCAGCTCGTTGGGGGCAAGTGAGCAGTTCTTC
.,TRBV28,TRBJ2-1,.,CASSLGGRKGGEQFF,TGTGCCAGCAGTCTAGGGGGGCGAAAAGGCGGTGAGCAGTTCTTC
.,TRBV20-1,TRBJ2-2,.,CSASRSLNTGELFF,TGCAGTGCTAGTCGAAGTTTGAACACCGGGGAGCTGTTTTTT
.,TRBV7-9,TRBJ1-5,.,CASSLGQNNQPQHF,TGTGCCAGCAGTCTAGGACAAAACAATCAGCCCCAGCATTTT
.,TRBV7-7,TRBJ2-3,.,CASSRTTTDTQYF,TGTGCCAGCAGCAGGACTACCACAGATACGCAGTATTTT
.,TRBV11-3,TRBJ2-7,.,CASSPGLYEQYF,TGTGCCAGCAGCCCGGGACTCTACGAGCAGTACTTC
.,TRBV5-6,TRBJ1-1,.,CASSLRGNTEAFF,TGTGCCAGCAGCTTGAGGGGTAACACTGAAGCTTTCTTT
.,TRBV6-5,TRBJ1-2,.,CASSYAATRYGYTF,TGTGCCAGCAGTTACGCGGCGACGCGATATGGCTACACCTTC
.,TRBV28,TRBJ1-3,TRBD1,CASTPGQGNTIYF,TGTGCCAGCACTCCGGGACAGGGAAACACCATATATTTT
.,TRBV4-1,TRBJ1-1,TRBD1,CASSPIPGTGQGTEAFF,TGCGCCAGCAGCCCTATACCGGGGACAGGTCAGGGGACTGAAGCTTTCTTT
.,TRBV6-5,TRBJ2-5,TRBD1,CASSRQGLQETQYF,TGTGCCAGCAGTCGACAGGGGCTCCAAGAGACCCAGTACTTC
once,TRBV7-6,TRBJ1-1,.,CASRSSGNTEAFF,TGTGCCAGCAGAAGTTCAGGGAACACTGAAGCTTTCTTT
.,TRBV5-1,TRBJ2-7,.,CASSPGSQVNSYEQYF,TGCGCCAGCAGCCCCGGATCACAGGTTAATTCTTACGAGCAGTACTTC
.,TRBV9,TRBJ2-5,TRBD2,CASSPIGGSPPETQYF,TGTGCCAGCAGCCCTATTGGCGGGAGTCCCCCAGAGACCCAGTACTTC
.,TRBV4-3,TRBJ2-1,TRBD2,CASSQDRVDRAGMYNEQFF,TGCGCCAGCAGCCAAGATCGGGTTGACCGAGCGGGAATGTACAATGAGCAGTTCTTC
few,TRBV5-4,TRBJ2-5,.,CASSLHTGRQETQYF,TGTGCCAGCAGCTTACATACAGGGAGGCAAGAGACCCAGTACTTC
.,TRBV11-2,TRBJ2-1,.,CASSLGGYPPNEQFF,TGTGCCAGCAGCTTGGGAGGTTATCCACCCAATGAGCAGTTCTTC
.,TRBV7-9,TRBJ2-2,.,CASSLQGLIAGELFF,TGTGCCAGCAGCTTACAGGGGTTGATCGCCGGGGAGCTGTTTTTT
once,TRBV15,TRBJ2-5,.,CATSRDSGGKETQYF,TGTGCCACCAGCAGAGACTCAGGGGGGAAAGAGACCCAGTACTTC